The entry below describes one T cell receptor (beta chain). Clones were read by immunoSEQ multiplex PCR, and TCRdb kept only the in-frame ones, dropping some. The data contain just over 35,000 clones, about 92% of them singletons. The CDR3 has 17 amino acids. V lost 5 bases to trimming and J lost 4 bases, with 21 bases between them. Germline V CDR1 and CDR2: SGHDT, YYEEEE. This record comes from a study of T cell changes during pregnancy in multiple sclerosis. Here the sequenced sample was CD4+ T cells from peripheral blood mononuclear cells, taken in the first trimester of pregnancy. The sequence was collected from a female donor with multiple sclerosis, enrolled in a pregnancy study. This chain links TRBV5-6 with TRBJ2-2, with a tentative D call TRBD1 (6 bases). The CDR3, as DNA: TGTGCCAGCAGGTCACGTATCCGGGACAAAGTCACCGGGGAGCTGTTTTTT. It translates to CASRSRIRDKVTGELFF. Combining the CDR3 with reference TRBV5-6 and TRBJ2-2 gives the whole variable domain DAGVTQSPTHLIKTRGQQVTLRCSPKSGHDTVSWYQQALGQGPQFIFQYYEEEERQRGNFPDRFSGHQFPNYSSELNVNALLLGDSALYLCASRSRIRDKVTGELFFGEGSRLTVL.